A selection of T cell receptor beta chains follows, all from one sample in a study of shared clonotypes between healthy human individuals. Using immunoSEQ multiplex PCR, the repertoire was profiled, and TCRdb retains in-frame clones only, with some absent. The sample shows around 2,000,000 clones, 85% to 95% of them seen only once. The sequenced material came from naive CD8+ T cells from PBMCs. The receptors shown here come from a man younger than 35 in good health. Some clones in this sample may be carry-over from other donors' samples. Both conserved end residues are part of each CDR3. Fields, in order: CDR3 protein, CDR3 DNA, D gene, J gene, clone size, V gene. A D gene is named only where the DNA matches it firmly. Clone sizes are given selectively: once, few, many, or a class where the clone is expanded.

CASSLTSGVKYNEQFF | TGTGCCAGCAGTTTGACTAGCGGGGTCAAGTACAATGAGCAGTTCTTC | TRBD2 | TRBJ2-1 | . | TRBV27
CATSGGVQGFQPQHF | TGTGCCACCAGCGGGGGGGTACAGGGTTTTCAGCCCCAGCATTTT | . | TRBJ1-5 | . | TRBV15
CASSLRRSSYNEQFF | TGTGCCAGCAGCTTGAGGCGGAGCTCCTACAATGAGCAGTTCTTC | . | TRBJ2-1 | . | TRBV5-6
CSVEGADTGANVLTF | TGCAGCGTTGAAGGGGCAGACACGGGGGCCAACGTCCTGACTTTC | . | TRBJ2-6 | . | TRBV29-1
CASSEGASRTGTQGPQPQHF | TGTGCCAGCAGTGAAGGTGCATCAAGAACCGGGACCCAGGGGCCTCAGCCCCAGCATTTT | . | TRBJ1-5 | . | TRBV6-1
CASSFSTGEANEKLFF | TGTGCCAGCAGTTTTAGCACAGGGGAGGCTAATGAAAAACTGTTTTTT | TRBD1 | TRBJ1-4 | . | TRBV27
CASSISAINEQFF | TGTGCCAGTAGTATTTCAGCGATCAATGAGCAGTTCTTC | . | TRBJ2-1 | . | TRBV19
CASSLKSRLDVRHEQFF | TGTGCCAGCAGCCTTAAATCGAGACTAGACGTACGCCATGAGCAGTTCTTC | . | TRBJ2-1 | . | TRBV7-9
CASSFSLAGRPDTQYF | TGTGCCAGCAGCTTTAGCCTAGCGGGGAGACCAGATACGCAGTATTTT | TRBD2 | TRBJ2-3 | once | TRBV7-9
CASSQETSPVSEASDLGAFF | TGCGCCAGCAGCCAAGAAACTTCCCCAGTCTCCGAGGCCTCGGACCTAGGAGCTTTCTTT | . | TRBJ1-1 | . | TRBV4-3
CASIEGTGVMETQYF | TGTGCCAGCATAGAAGGGACGGGTGTTATGGAGACCCAGTACTTC | . | TRBJ2-5 | . | TRBV2
CASSFDSGDPYNEQFF | TGTGCCAGCAGCTTCGATTCGGGGGATCCTTACAATGAGCAGTTCTTC | . | TRBJ2-1 | . | TRBV7-9
CASSLIGSREQYF | TGTGCCAGCAGCTTAATTGGCAGTCGCGAGCAGTACTTC | . | TRBJ2-7 | . | TRBV7-3
CASSYTIGWDEQYF | TGTGCCAGCAGTTACACGATAGGGTGGGACGAGCAGTACTTC | . | TRBJ2-7 | . | TRBV6-5
CASSVQRHDYYNEQFF | TGCGCCAGCAGCGTACAGCGGCACGATTACTACAATGAGCAGTTCTTC | . | TRBJ2-1 | . | TRBV4-3
CASSPLNLANYGYTF | TGTGCCAGCAGCCCCCTTAACTTAGCTAACTATGGCTACACCTTC | . | TRBJ1-2 | . | TRBV2
CASSVLQSNTEAFF | TGTGCCAGCAGCGTACTACAGTCCAACACTGAAGCTTTCTTT | . | TRBJ1-1 | . | TRBV9
CAIRDGNYGYTF | TGTGCCATCCGAGATGGCAACTATGGCTACACCTTC | . | TRBJ1-2 | . | TRBV10-3
CASSEWDRRYYGYTF | TGTGCCAGCAGTGAATGGGACAGGCGCTACTATGGCTACACCTTC | TRBD1 | TRBJ1-2 | . | TRBV2
CASSDTNTEAFF | TGCGCCAGCAGTGATACGAACACTGAAGCTTTCTTT | . | TRBJ1-1 | . | TRBV10-1
CASSFPNYGYTF | TGTGCCAGCAGTTTCCCTAACTATGGCTACACCTTC | . | TRBJ1-2 | . | TRBV28
CASSSATGTWSTIYF | TGCGCCAGCAGCTCAGCGACGGGAACTTGGAGCACCATATATTTT | . | TRBJ1-3 | . | TRBV4-1
CASSVGSRGYEQYF | TGTGCCAGCAGCGTAGGTAGCAGGGGCTACGAGCAGTACTTC | . | TRBJ2-7 | . | TRBV9
CASSYQIGQPETQYF | TGTGCCAGCAGCTATCAAATCGGACAGCCAGAGACCCAGTACTTC | . | TRBJ2-5 | . | TRBV11-2
CASSVGRGAGVTGELFF | TGTGCCAGCAGCGTCGGGCGTGGCGCGGGAGTAACCGGGGAGCTGTTTTTT | TRBD2 | TRBJ2-2 | . | TRBV9
CASSPPGGGWDEQYF | TGTGCCAGCTCACCACCAGGGGGGGGATGGGACGAGCAGTACTTC | . | TRBJ2-7 | . | TRBV18
CASSLANGGLGYTF | TGTGCCAGCAGTTTGGCCAACGGGGGGCTGGGCTACACCTTC | . | TRBJ1-2 | . | TRBV27
CASSLNRLDTQYF | TGTGCCAGCAGCTTGAACAGACTTGATACGCAGTATTTT | . | TRBJ2-3 | . | TRBV11-1
CAWGDGGNQPQHF | TGTGCCTGGGGGGACGGGGGCAATCAGCCCCAGCATTTT | . | TRBJ1-5 | . | TRBV30
CASSLGGSPYEQYF | TGTGCCAGCAGCTTGGGGGGGTCTCCCTACGAGCAGTACTTC | . | TRBJ2-7 | . | TRBV5-4
CASSWGQPGDEQFF | TGTGCCAGCAGCTGGGGACAGCCGGGCGATGAGCAGTTCTTC | TRBD1 | TRBJ2-1 | . | TRBV5-6
CASSLRPWGKNTGELFF | TGTGCCAGCAGTTTAAGGCCGTGGGGGAAGAACACCGGGGAGCTGTTTTTT | . | TRBJ2-2 | . | TRBV28
CASSLSRGHEQYF | TGTGCCAGCAGTTTATCGCGGGGGCACGAGCAGTACTTC | . | TRBJ2-7 | . | TRBV27
CASSLLGSYRTDTQYF | TGTGCCAGCAGTTTATTGGGCAGTTACCGGACAGATACGCAGTATTTT | . | TRBJ2-3 | . | TRBV27
CASSHKTGPGPNYGYTF | TGCGCCAGCAGCCACAAGACAGGTCCCGGCCCTAACTATGGCTACACCTTC | . | TRBJ1-2 | . | TRBV4-1
CASATRGGVYEQYF | TGTGCCAGCGCTACCAGAGGAGGTGTGTACGAGCAGTACTTC | . | TRBJ2-7 | . | TRBV6-5
CASSLSTGVNEQFF | TGTGCCAGCAGCTTAAGTACAGGGGTTAATGAGCAGTTCTTC | TRBD1 | TRBJ2-1 | . | TRBV7-9
CASSVPSYEQYF | TGTGCCAGCAGTGTTCCTTCCTACGAGCAGTACTTC | . | TRBJ2-7 | . | TRBV2
CASSLDLPGALQETQYF | TGTGCCAGCAGCTTAGATCTACCCGGTGCTCTACAAGAGACCCAGTACTTC | . | TRBJ2-5 | . | TRBV11-2
CASSSPEVSGRFKQYF | TGTGCCAGCAGCTCTCCCGAGGTTAGCGGGAGGTTCAAGCAGTACTTC | TRBD2 | TRBJ2-7 | . | TRBV27
CASSPTSPDTQYF | TGTGCCAGTAGCCCTACCTCCCCGGATACGCAGTATTTT | . | TRBJ2-3 | . | TRBV19
CASFRGTEAFF | TGCGCCAGCTTCAGGGGCACTGAAGCTTTCTTT | . | TRBJ1-1 | . | TRBV5-1
CSVEDWTGTSDPETQYF | TGCAGCGTTGAAGATTGGACGGGGACTAGCGATCCCGAGACCCAGTACTTC | TRBD2 | TRBJ2-5 | . | TRBV29-1
CASSQEFPPLDRYTEAFF | TGCGCCAGCAGCCAAGAGTTCCCCCCTCTAGACAGGTACACTGAAGCTTTCTTT | . | TRBJ1-1 | . | TRBV4-1
CASSLSPGLTKVRNTGELFF | TGTGCCAGCAGTTTATCCCCGGGACTCACGAAGGTACGGAACACCGGGGAGCTGTTTTTT | . | TRBJ2-2 | . | TRBV27
CASRGSYEQYF | TGTGCCAGCAGGGGCAGCTACGAGCAGTACTTC | . | TRBJ2-7 | . | TRBV27
CASRQDTSYEQYF | TGCGCCAGCAGACAGGACACGTCCTACGAGCAGTACTTC | . | TRBJ2-7 | once | TRBV5-1
CASSRGTGEKLFF | TGTGCCAGCAGCCGAGGGACAGGGGAAAAACTGTTTTTT | TRBD1 | TRBJ1-4 | . | TRBV5-6
CASSTRTGQAEQYF | TGTGCCAGCAGCACTCGGACAGGACAGGCGGAGCAGTACTTC | TRBD1 | TRBJ2-7 | . | TRBV27
CASSFRRSSYNEQFF | TGTGCCAGCAGCTTTAGGCGCTCCTCCTACAATGAGCAGTTCTTC | . | TRBJ2-1 | . | TRBV5-8